Included here is one T cell receptor beta chain sequence, with context. Germline trimming cut 1 base from V and 3 bases from J; bases unmatched to any gene: 4. The germline gives CDR1 SGHTA, CDR2 FQGNSA. The CDR3 has 17 residues. The record originates from a study of blood T cell repertoires in COVID-19. As processed by the authors: Using reference gene primer amplification, nucleated cell counts were estimated. Libraries were prepared by immunoSEQ multiplex PCR; TCRdb keeps only in-frame clonotypes and omits some of them. The DNA was the basis for D and trimming; V, J and clone size are from that table. Counted here are around 500,000 clones, approximately 88% occurring once; the ten biggest clones make up about 2%.

The chain recombines TRBV7-2 with TRBJ1-6; 9 bases match TRBD1. This TCR was sampled from a woman in her thirties or forties who had recovered from COVID-19. The sequenced material came from PBMCs or T cells enriched from blood (not recorded which). CDR3 sequence (DNA): TGTGCCAGCAGCTTAGACGGGACAGGGTTCTATAATTCACCCCTCCACTTT. Its translation is CASSLDGTGFYNSPLHF.